A selection of T cell receptor beta chains follows, all from one sample in a study of T cell responses to AZD1222 COVID-19 vaccine. Measured with immunoSEQ multiplex PCR; TCRdb has only the in-frame clones, and not every one. The top ten hold about 7.5% of the sample, which has approximately 110,000 clones, roughly 90% seen once. The source was peripheral blood, collected 28 days after the second AZD1222 dose. Receptor source: an adult who received the AZD1222 COVID-19 vaccine. Each CDR3 is given with its conserved first and last residue. Fields, in order: clone size, V gene, J gene, D gene, CDR3 protein, CDR3 DNA. The D gene is left open where the match is weak. A row's size may be missing; if present it is once, few, many or a size class.

NA	TRBV13	TRBJ2-5	TRBD2	CASSLERGVETQYF	TGTGCCAGCAGCCTAGAGCGGGGGGTGGAGACCCAGTACTTC
few	TRBV5-1	TRBJ1-1	NA	CASSLIQGSSTEAFF	TGCGCCAGCAGCTTAATCCAGGGGTCGAGCACTGAAGCTTTCTTT
NA	TRBV27	TRBJ2-2	NA	CASSSRGRAVDTGELFF	TGTGCCAGCAGTTCAAGGGGGAGGGCGGTAGACACCGGGGAGCTGTTTTTT
NA	TRBV11-3	TRBJ1-3	NA	CASSLEGRDTIYF	TGTGCCAGCAGCTTAGAGGGACGTGACACCATATATTTT
once	TRBV4-2	TRBJ1-1	NA	CASSQGGPYEAFF	TGTGCCAGCAGCCAGGGCGGACCCTATGAAGCTTTCTTT
NA	TRBV9	TRBJ2-2	TRBD1	CASSGGQGWNGELFF	TGTGCCAGCAGCGGCGGACAGGGGTGGAACGGGGAGCTGTTTTTT
once	TRBV5-1	TRBJ2-7	TRBD2	CASSSALGLAVYEQYF	TGCGCCAGCAGCTCCGCCCTGGGACTAGCGGTCTACGAGCAGTACTTC
few	TRBV20-1	TRBJ1-2	NA	CSKTVNYGYTF	TGCAGTAAGACAGTTAACTATGGCTACACCTTC
many	TRBV6-1	TRBJ1-5	NA	CASSEFLFDQPQHF	TGTGCCAGCAGTGAATTTCTGTTCGATCAGCCCCAGCATTTT
once	TRBV10-1	TRBJ2-1	TRBD2	CASSDLGGGNYNEQFF	TGCGCCAGCAGTGATTTAGGCGGGGGAAACTACAATGAGCAGTTCTTC
NA	TRBV27	TRBJ2-1	TRBD2	CASSLIGGGYNEQFF	TGTGCCAGCAGTTTAATCGGCGGGGGGTACAATGAGCAGTTCTTC
NA	TRBV12-5	TRBJ2-5	NA	CASGLDYRETQYF	TGTGCTAGTGGTTTGGACTACAGAGAGACCCAGTACTTC
NA	TRBV20-1	TRBJ1-1	NA	CSGGTNTEAFF	TGCAGTGGAGGGACTAACACTGAAGCTTTCTTT
once	TRBV18	TRBJ1-1	TRBD1	CASSPPRDRGMNTEAFF	TGTGCCAGCTCACCACCGAGGGACAGGGGAATGAACACTGAAGCTTTCTTT